What follows are 18 T cell receptor beta chains derived from one specimen sequenced in a study of blood T cell repertoires in COVID-19. Only in-frame clones appear in the TCRdb table, and some are missing; sequencing was by immunoSEQ multiplex PCR. The repertoire holds about 110,000 clones, with 60% to 80% as singletons. Input material: peripheral blood. These receptors were collected from a human donor with acute or convalescent COVID-19. The donor label of this sample is uncertain.

This chain links TRBV29-1 with TRBJ1-1, with D hard to call. The ends were cut back, 3 bases at V and 2 bases at J, with 4 bases in the middle. The V gene's germline CDR1 is SQVTM and CDR2 ANQGSEA. The CDR3 consists of 11 residues. The CDR3 loop is CSVDRNTEAFF. Written as DNA, the CDR3 is TGCAGCGTTGACAGAAACACTGAAGCTTTCTTT.

The genes are TRBV12-3 or TRBV12-4 and TRBJ1-1; no definite D call. This CDR3 spans 13 amino acids. V was pared by 6 bases and J by 7 bases, with 15 bases between. The DNA for the CDR3 is TGTGCCAGCAGAACACGGGTAACGAATGAAGCTTTCTTT. Protein product: CASRTRVTNEAFF.

This clone has a single count. The chain joins TRBV10-3 to TRBJ1-2; a weak D match, TRBD1 (6 bases). This CDR3 has 15 amino acids. Trimming stripped 6 bases from V and 1 base from J, with 15 bases between. CDR1 is ENHRY, CDR2 SYGVKD, per germline. The CDR3 reads CAIREVTGLNYGYTF. DNA of the CDR3: TGTGCCATCAGGGAGGTGACAGGACTTAACTATGGCTACACCTTC.

This clone was seen only once. The V and J genes are TRBV5-1 and TRBJ1-6, with 8 bases identical to TRBD1. The trim removed 4 bases at V and 10 bases at J, leaving 7 bases unmatched. Germline loops: CDR1 SGHRS, CDR2 YFSETQ. The CDR3 sequence is 14 residues long. The CDR3 loop reads CASSTGQGASPLHF. The DNA for the CDR3 is TGCGCCAGCAGCACCGGACAGGGAGCCTCACCCCTCCACTTT.

This chain uses TRBV11-2 with TRBJ1-6; 9 positions match TRBD1. The V gene's germline CDR1 is SGHAT and CDR2 FQNNGV. CDR3 size: 16 residues. J was trimmed by 6 bases and V by 1 base; bases with no gene match: 4. CDR3 DNA sequence: TGTGCCAGCAGCTTAGCAGGGACAGGGAGTAATTCACCCCTCCACTTT. It translates to CASSLAGTGSNSPLHF. Using reference TRBV11-2 and TRBJ1-6 for the parts outside the CDR3, the full variable domain is EAGVAQSPRYKIIEKRQSVAFWCNPISGHATLYWYQQILGQGPKLLIQFQNNGVVDDSQLPKDRFSAERLKGVDSTLKIQPAKLEDSAVYLCASSLAGTGSNSPLHFGNGTRLTVT.

The chain has TRBV11-3 and TRBJ2-7; TRBD1 agrees at 7 bases. Germline assignment: CDR1 SGHNT and CDR2 YENEEA. J lost 5 bases, V lost 3 bases, and 4 bases had no gene match. CDR3 length: 13 amino acids. The CDR3, as DNA: TGTGCCAGCAGCTTCGCCGGGACAGACGAGCAGTACTTC. Translated: CASSFAGTDEQYF. Using reference TRBV11-3 and TRBJ2-7 for the parts outside the CDR3, the full variable domain is EAGVVQSPRYKIIEKKQPVAFWCNPISGHNTLYWYLQNLGQGPELLIRYENEEAVDDSQLPKDRFSAERLKGVDSTLKIQPAELGDSAVYLCASSFAGTDEQYFGPGTRLTVT.

The CDR3 DNA follows: TGCAGTGCTAGTCGGGAAGGGAGGGAAAAACTGTTTTTT. Translated, it gives CSASREGREKLFF. The chain links TRBV20-1 to TRBJ1-4; D uncertain. V lost 3 bases and J lost 8, with 13 bases in between. The CDR3 consists of 13 residues. The germline V gene has CDR1 DFQATT and CDR2 SNEGSKA (reference sequence).

Of note for this clone: One end of the junction fails to match germline, which may point to a read error. V usage is TRBV12-3 or TRBV12-4 and J usage is TRBJ2-7, with D possibly being TRBD1 (5 bases). This CDR3 has 13 residues. The CDR3 nucleotides read TGTGCCAGCAGTTCTCAAAGGGGTAGAGAAGCCGACTTC. This codes for CASSSQRGREADF.

This chain connects TRBV3-1 (or the pseudogene TRBV3-2) to TRBJ1-2; 8 bases line up with TRBD1. Per the germline V gene, CDR1 is LGHDT and CDR2 is YNNKEL (reference sequence). This CDR3 spans 14 amino acids. V lost 6 bases and J lost 3; bases outside the gene matches: 6. DNA for the CDR3: TGTGCCAGCAGTGCCGGGACAGGTCACTATGGCTACACCTTC. Its translation is CASSAGTGHYGYTF.

This chain links TRBV7-2 with TRBJ2-1; perhaps TRBD2 as D (6 bases). V was cut by 1 base and J by 7 bases, with 14 bases left in between. Germline-derived CDR1 and CDR2 are SGHTA and FQGNSA. This CDR3 has 15 amino acids. This chain's CDR3 is CASSLGRLERNEQFF. The CDR3 DNA follows: TGTGCCAGCAGCTTAGGGCGACTAGAAAGGAATGAGCAGTTCTTC.

The chain employs TRBV29-1 and TRBJ1-1; no reliable D call. Deletions cut 0 bases from V and 4 bases from J, with 12 bases between. The CDR3 has 14 amino acids. The germline V gene encodes CDR1 SQVTM and CDR2 ANQGSEA. CDR3 region: CSVEEVQLATEAFF. The CDR3 DNA follows: TGCAGCGTTGAAGAGGTACAACTAGCCACTGAAGCTTTCTTT.

V gene TRBV27 combines with J gene TRBJ2-4; the D gene is possibly TRBD1 (6 bases). The germline V gene encodes CDR1 MNHEY and CDR2 SMNVEV (reference sequence). The CDR3 consists of 13 residues. V gave up 6 bases and J gave up 7 bases, with 13 bases separating them. This CDR3 reads CASSRTGLNIQYF. In DNA form, the CDR3 reads TGTGCCAGCAGCCGAACAGGGTTGAACATTCAGTACTTC.

The chain couples TRBV7-9 to TRBJ1-2, with TRBD1 matching 8 bases. The CDR3 runs 15 residues. Germline assignment: CDR1 SEHNR and CDR2 FQNEAQ (reference sequence). V lost 4 bases to trimming and J lost 3 bases; unmatched junction nucleotides: 7. In nucleotides, the CDR3 is TGTGCCAGCAGCTCCCAGGGGGCGAGGGACTATGGCTACACCTTC. Translated: CASSSQGARDYGYTF.

The gene calls are TRBV5-5 and TRBJ2-5; 9 bases fit TRBD1. The ends lost 2 bases at V and 0 bases at J; junction bases unmatched: 11. The germline CDR1 and CDR2 sequences are SGHKS and YYEKEE (reference sequence). CDR3 size: 18 residues. CDR3 DNA: TGTGCCAGCAGCTTAGGACAGGGGACATCACTGTACCAAGAGACCCAGTACTTC. Protein sequence: CASSLGQGTSLYQETQYF.

This clone was observed a single time. The chain combines TRBV19 with TRBJ1-1; no clear D. This CDR3 comprises 13 residues. V dropped 4 bases and J dropped 11 bases, with 17 bases sitting between them. Looked up from germline, CDR1 is LNHDA and CDR2 is SQIVND (reference sequence). The CDR3 coding sequence is TGTGCCAGTAGTACCCCTTCCCTGAACCGGGCTTTCTTT. Protein product: CASSTPSLNRAFF.

This chain uses TRBV4-1 with TRBJ2-7, with 12 positions matching TRBD2. The V and J ends lost 6 bases and 2 bases, in that order; junction bases with no gene match: 5. CDR1 and CDR2 from the germline V gene are MGHRA and YSYEKL. CDR3 length equals 15 residues. The CDR3 region has the DNA TGCGCCAGCAGTCCGGGACTAGCGGGCACCTACGAGCAGTACTTC. Protein sequence: CASSPGLAGTYEQYF.

The chain has TRBV7-9 and TRBJ1-2, with D perhaps TRBD1 (5 bases). Germline CDR1 reads SEHNR; CDR2 reads FQNEAQ (reference sequence). The CDR3 has 15 amino acids. V lost 5 bases, J lost 4 bases, and 17 bases lay in between. CDR3 in amino acids: CASSPTGLLTYGYTF. The CDR3, as DNA: TGTGCCAGCAGCCCTACGGGACTCCTGACCTATGGCTACACCTTC.

The gene calls are TRBV6-6 and TRBJ1-1, with 7 bases that match TRBD1. The ends lost 4 bases at V and 10 bases at J; junction bases unmatched: 12. The CDR3 is 14 residues long. In germline, CDR1 is MNHNY, CDR2 SVGAGI (reference sequence). CDR3 coding DNA: TGTGCCAGCAGTTCGGAGGGGGCGCAAATCTCAGCTTTCTTT. It translates to CASSSEGAQISAFF.